This T cell receptor beta chain was retrieved from a study of cytomegalovirus exposure and HLA in healthy donors. Across the whole study: A later analysis reported the same platform for the roughly 120 validation repertoires and the approximately 720 first-cohort repertoires.

Study findings and constraints: For cytomegalovirus status, the classifier reportedly gave diagnoses with high specificity and sensitivity. The authors listed around 150 TCR beta chains as cytomegalovirus-associated.

Profiling relied on immunoSEQ multiplex PCR, and the TCRdb table lists in-frame clones only, not all of them. The sample holds over 100,000 clones; almost 90% are singletons and the top ten take less than 2.5%. CDR3 length: 15 amino acids. CDR1 is LNHNV, CDR2 YYDKDF, per germline (reference sequence). V was clipped by 4 bases and J by 0 bases, with 9 bases between them. Comment on this clone: Its target is not known.

Input material: PBMCs. The receptor was derived from a woman under 30 in good health and CMV-seronegative. This chain uses TRBV15 with TRBJ1-4, with D hard to call. The CDR3 region has the DNA TGTGCCACCAGCATGAACGGAGCAACTAATGAAAAACTGTTTTTT. This encodes CATSMNGATNEKLFF.